The clone carrying this T cell receptor (beta chain) appeared a few times. What it binds is unknown. Trimming pared 6 bases from V and 6 bases from J, leaving 11 bases between. The CDR3 is made up of 11 amino acids. Germline loops: CDR1 DFQATT, CDR2 SNEGSKA (reference sequence). The data belong to a study of graft-versus-host responses after intestinal transplantation. About the research overall: Multivisceral, liver-intestinal, or isolated intestinal transplants were performed in recipients. Study-wide points: Early post-transplant HvG declines tracked with peak circulating GvH clone levels. Among recipient marrow samples, GvH clones were found; some appeared first in ileum or blood.

Libraries were prepared by immunoSEQ multiplex PCR; TCRdb keeps only in-frame clonotypes and omits some of them. The table includes about 84,000 clones, approximately 90% detected once. This TCR derives from a human donor who was the organ donor for an intestinal transplant. The chain uses TRBV20-1 and TRBJ1-2, with D perhaps matching TRBD1 (6 bases). The sequenced sample was unstimulated CD4+ T cells sorted from spleen or lymph node cells, obtained before transplant. CDR3 protein: CSARGVDGYTF. In DNA form, the CDR3 reads TGCAGTGCCAGGGGCGTTGATGGCTACACCTTC.